These T cell receptor beta chains were read from a single sample in a study of tumor and adjacent non-tumor tissue in lung cancer. TCRdb independently ran MiXCR on the multiplex PCR reads; one entry per CDR3 protein. The table shows 80,000 to 100,000 distinct CDR3 sequences, with roughly 80% occurring only once. Sequences were obtained from distant non-tumor lung tissue. The receptors come from a man aged 55 to 70 with small cell lung cancer. CDR3s include the opening cysteine and the closing phenylalanine or tryptophan. The order of the fields is CDR3 DNA, CDR3 protein, J gene, clone size, V gene, D gene. A D gene is named only where the DNA matches it firmly. Only some rows state a clone size, as once, few, many or a class for expanded clones.

TGTGCCAGCAGTCTGAGTGGGCCATGCAATCAGCCCCAGCATTTT,CASSLSGPCNQPQHF,TRBJ1-5,NA,TRBV12-3/TRBV12-4,NA
TGCAGTGTCTCGAACCCAACATACGGGCAATACTTC,CSVSNPTYGQYF,TRBJ2-7,NA,TRBV20-1,NA
TGTGTCAGCAGCCGGAGAGCGGGAGCGAACACAGGGGAGCTGTTTTTT,CVSSRRAGANTGELFF,TRBJ2-2,once,TRBV7-3,TRBD2
TGCGTCAGCAGCTTCCGACAGGGGGTCAACTATGGCTACACCTTC,CVSSFRQGVNYGYTF,TRBJ1-2,few,TRBV5-1,TRBD1
TGTGCCAGTAGTTTAAGCCTTAGCGGGAAGGCGGCCAATGAGCAGTTCTTC,CASSLSLSGKAANEQFF,TRBJ2-1,NA,TRBV6-6,TRBD2
TGTGCCAGCAGTTTAACAGGGGGCGTGTGTAGGAACATTGAAGCTTTCTTT,CASSLTGGVCRNIEAFF,TRBJ1-1,NA,TRBV11-2,TRBD1
TGTGCCAGCAGTGGACTAGCGGCAGTAAACACCGGGGAGCTGTTTTTT,CASSGLAAVNTGELFF,TRBJ2-2,NA,TRBV6-1,TRBD2
TGCGCCAGCAGTTCCATCCCCTACAATGAGCAGTTCTTC,CASSSIPYNEQFF,TRBJ2-1,once,TRBV10-2,NA
TGTGACAGCAGTATATCGTACCAAGAGACCCAGTACTTC,CDSSISYQETQYF,TRBJ2-5,NA,TRBV28,NA
TGTGCCAGTACCATCAAGAATTCAGCAACTAATGAAAGACTGTTTTTT,CASTIKNSATNERLFF,TRBJ1-4,NA,TRBV6-5,NA
TGTGCCAGCAACCCGGCGGAGAGCTCCTACGAGCAGTACTTC,CASNPAESSYEQYF,TRBJ2-7,NA,TRBV4-1,NA
TGTCCCAGCAGTATACAGGGGGCTTACAATGAGCAGTTCTTT,CPSSIQGAYNEQFF,TRBJ2-1,NA,TRBV11-2,TRBD1
TGTGCCAGCAGTGAAGGGACAGGGGGTCATGAGCAGTTCTTC,CASSEGTGGHEQFF,TRBJ2-1,NA,TRBV6-4,TRBD1
TGTGTCAGCAGTTTCCCTGGAACAGACACCGGGGAGCTGTTTTTT,CVSSFPGTDTGELFF,TRBJ2-2,NA,TRBV12-3/TRBV12-4,NA